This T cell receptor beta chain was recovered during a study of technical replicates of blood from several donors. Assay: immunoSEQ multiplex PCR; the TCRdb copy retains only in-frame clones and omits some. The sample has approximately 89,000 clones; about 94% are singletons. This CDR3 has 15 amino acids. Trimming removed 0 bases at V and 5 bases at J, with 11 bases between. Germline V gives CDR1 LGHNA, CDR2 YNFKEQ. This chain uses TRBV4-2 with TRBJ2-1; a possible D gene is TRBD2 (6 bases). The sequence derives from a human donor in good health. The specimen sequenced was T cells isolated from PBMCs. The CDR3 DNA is TGTGCCAGCAGCCAAGATAACCTAGCGAACAATGAGCAGTTCTTC. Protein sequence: CASSQDNLANNEQFF.